The clone carrying this TCR beta chain was detected only once. The sample originates from a study of T cell responses to AZD1222 COVID-19 vaccine. CDR1 and CDR2 from the germline V gene are SGHDN and FVKESK. This CDR3 comprises 18 residues. Deletions cut 3 bases from V and 3 bases from J, with 23 bases between. Assay used: immunoSEQ multiplex PCR; TCRdb lists only in-frame clones, some missing. The sample holds roughly 100,000 clones, roughly 89% seen once. The clonotype was recovered from an adult in good health. The chain is built from TRBV14 and TRBJ1-1; possibly TRBD1 for D (5 bases). The material was peripheral blood, obtained on day 0 of AZD1222 vaccination. CDR3 amino acids: CASSQGGVARGADTEAFF. Written as DNA, the CDR3 is TGTGCCAGCAGCCAGGGGGGGGTCGCGAGAGGCGCGGACACTGAAGCTTTCTTT.